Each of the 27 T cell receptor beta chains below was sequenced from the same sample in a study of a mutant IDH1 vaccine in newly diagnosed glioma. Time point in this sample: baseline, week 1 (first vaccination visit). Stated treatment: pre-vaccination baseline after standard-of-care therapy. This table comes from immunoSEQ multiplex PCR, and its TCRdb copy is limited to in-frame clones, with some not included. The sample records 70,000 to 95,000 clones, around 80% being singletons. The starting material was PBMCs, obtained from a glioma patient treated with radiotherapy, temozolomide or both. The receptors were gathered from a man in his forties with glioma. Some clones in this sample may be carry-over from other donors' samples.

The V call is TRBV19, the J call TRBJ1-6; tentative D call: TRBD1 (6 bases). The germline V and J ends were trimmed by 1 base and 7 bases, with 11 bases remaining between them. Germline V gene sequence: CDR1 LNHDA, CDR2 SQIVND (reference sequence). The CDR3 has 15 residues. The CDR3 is CASSIGAGANSPLHF. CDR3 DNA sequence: TGTGCCAGTAGTATAGGAGCAGGGGCCAATTCACCCCTCCACTTT.

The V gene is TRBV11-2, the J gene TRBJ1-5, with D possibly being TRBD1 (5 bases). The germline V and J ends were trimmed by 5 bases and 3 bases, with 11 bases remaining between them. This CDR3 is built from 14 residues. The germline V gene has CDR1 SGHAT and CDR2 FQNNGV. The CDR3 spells CASSLGTSNQPQHF. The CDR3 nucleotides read TGTGCCAGCAGCCTAGGGACTTCCAATCAGCCCCAGCATTTT.

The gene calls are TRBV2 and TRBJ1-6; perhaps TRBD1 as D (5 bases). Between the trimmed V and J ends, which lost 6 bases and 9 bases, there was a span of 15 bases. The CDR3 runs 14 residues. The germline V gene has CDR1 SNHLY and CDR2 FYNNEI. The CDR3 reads CASRPGRGASPLHF. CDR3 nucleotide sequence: TGTGCCAGCAGGCCGGGGAGGGGTGCTTCACCCCTCCACTTT.

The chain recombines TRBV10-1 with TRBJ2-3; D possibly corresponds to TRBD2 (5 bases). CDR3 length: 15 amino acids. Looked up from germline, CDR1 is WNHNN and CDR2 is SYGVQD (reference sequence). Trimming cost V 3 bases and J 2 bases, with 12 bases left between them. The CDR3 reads CASSESGVPTDTQYF. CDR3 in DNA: TGCGCCAGCAGTGAATCCGGGGTCCCCACAGATACGCAGTATTTT.

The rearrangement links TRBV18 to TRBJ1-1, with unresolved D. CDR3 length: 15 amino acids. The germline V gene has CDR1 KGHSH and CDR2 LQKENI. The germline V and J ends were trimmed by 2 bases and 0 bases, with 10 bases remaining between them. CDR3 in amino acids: CASSPRSELNTEAFF. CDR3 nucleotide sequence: TGTGCCAGCTCACCAAGATCAGAGCTGAACACTGAAGCTTTCTTT. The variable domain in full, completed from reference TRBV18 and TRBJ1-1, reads NAGVMQNPRHLVRRRGQEARLRCSPMKGHSHVYWYRQLPEEGLKFMVYLQKENIIDESGMPKERFSAEFPKEGPSILRIQQVVRGDSAAYFCASSPRSELNTEAFFGQGTRLTVV.

The CDR3 region is CASTTAGAMSTQYF. As DNA, the CDR3 is TGTGCCAGCACGACAGCGGGGGCGATGAGTACGCAGTATTTT. V is TRBV2 and J is TRBJ2-3, with 8 bases aligning to TRBD2. The CDR3 extends over 14 amino acids. CDR1 and CDR2 (germline): SNHLY, FYNNEI. V gave up 7 bases and J gave up 8 bases; unmatched junction bases: 11. Combining the CDR3 with reference TRBV2 and TRBJ2-3 gives the whole variable domain EPEVTQTPSHQVTQMGQEVILRCVPISNHLYFYWYRQILGQKVEFLVSFYNNEISEKSEIFDDQFSVERPDGSNFTLKIRSTKLEDSAMYFCASTTAGAMSTQYFGPGTRLTVL.

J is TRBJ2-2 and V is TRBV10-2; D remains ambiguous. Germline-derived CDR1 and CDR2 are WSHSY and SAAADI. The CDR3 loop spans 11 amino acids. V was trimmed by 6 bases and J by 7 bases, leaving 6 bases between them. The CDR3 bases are TGCGCCAGCAGAGTAGGCGGGGAGCTGTTTTTT. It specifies CASRVGGELFF.

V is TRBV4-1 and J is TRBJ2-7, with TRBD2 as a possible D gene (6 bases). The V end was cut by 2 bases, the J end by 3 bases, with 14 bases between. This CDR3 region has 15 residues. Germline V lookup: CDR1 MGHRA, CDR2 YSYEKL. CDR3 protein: CASSQFIAGFYEQYF. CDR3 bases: TGCGCCAGCAGCCAATTTATTGCGGGGTTCTACGAGCAGTACTTC.

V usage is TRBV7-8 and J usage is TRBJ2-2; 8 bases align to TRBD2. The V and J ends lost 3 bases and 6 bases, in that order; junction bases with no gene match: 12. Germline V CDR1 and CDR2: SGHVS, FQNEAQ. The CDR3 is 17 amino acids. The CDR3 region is CASSLLGGATFPGELFF. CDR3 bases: TGTGCCAGCAGCTTGCTCGGGGGGGCGACGTTCCCCGGGGAGCTGTTTTTT.

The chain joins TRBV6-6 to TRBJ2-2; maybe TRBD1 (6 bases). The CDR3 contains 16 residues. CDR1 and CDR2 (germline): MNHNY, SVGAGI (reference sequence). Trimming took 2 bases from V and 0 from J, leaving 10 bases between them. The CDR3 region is CASSYGDTANTGELFF. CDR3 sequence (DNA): TGTGCCAGCAGTTACGGGGACACAGCGAACACCGGGGAGCTGTTTTTT.

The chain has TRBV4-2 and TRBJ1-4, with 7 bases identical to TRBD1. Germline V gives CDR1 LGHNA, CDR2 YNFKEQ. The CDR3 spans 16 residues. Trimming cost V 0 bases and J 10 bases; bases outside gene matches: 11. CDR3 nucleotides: TGTGCCAGCAGCCAAGATCGGGCACAGGGGATAGGAAAACTGTTTTTT. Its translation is CASSQDRAQGIGKLFF.

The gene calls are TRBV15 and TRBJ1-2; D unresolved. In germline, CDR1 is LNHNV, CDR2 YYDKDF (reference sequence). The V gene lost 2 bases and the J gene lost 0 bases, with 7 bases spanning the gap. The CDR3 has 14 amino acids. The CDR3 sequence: CATSRYSANYGYTF. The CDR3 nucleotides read TGTGCCACCAGCAGATACAGCGCTAACTATGGCTACACCTTC.

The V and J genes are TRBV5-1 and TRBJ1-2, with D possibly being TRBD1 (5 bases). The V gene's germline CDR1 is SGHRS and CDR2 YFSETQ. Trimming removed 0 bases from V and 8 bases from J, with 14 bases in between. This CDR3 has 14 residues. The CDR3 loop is CASSLGGAGLGYTF. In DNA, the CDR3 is TGCGCCAGCAGCTTGGGAGGGGCAGGGCTGGGCTACACCTTC.

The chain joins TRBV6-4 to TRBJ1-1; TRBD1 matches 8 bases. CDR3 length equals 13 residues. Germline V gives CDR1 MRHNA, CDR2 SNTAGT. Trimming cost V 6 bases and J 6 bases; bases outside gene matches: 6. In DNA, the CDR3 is TGTGCCAGCAGCAGTACAGGGGGGGCTGAAGCTTTCTTT. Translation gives CASSSTGGAEAFF.

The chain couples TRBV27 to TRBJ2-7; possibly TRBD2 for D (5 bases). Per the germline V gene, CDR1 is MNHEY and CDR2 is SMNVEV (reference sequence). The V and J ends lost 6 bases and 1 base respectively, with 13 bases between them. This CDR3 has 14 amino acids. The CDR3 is CASSAGVVSYEQYF. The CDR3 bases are TGTGCCAGCAGCGCCGGGGTAGTATCCTACGAGCAGTACTTC.

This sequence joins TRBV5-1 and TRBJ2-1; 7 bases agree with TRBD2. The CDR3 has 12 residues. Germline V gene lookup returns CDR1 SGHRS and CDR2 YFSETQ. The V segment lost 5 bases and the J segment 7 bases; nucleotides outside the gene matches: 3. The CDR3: CASRGGGNEQFF. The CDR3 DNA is TGCGCCAGCAGAGGCGGGGGAAATGAGCAGTTCTTC.

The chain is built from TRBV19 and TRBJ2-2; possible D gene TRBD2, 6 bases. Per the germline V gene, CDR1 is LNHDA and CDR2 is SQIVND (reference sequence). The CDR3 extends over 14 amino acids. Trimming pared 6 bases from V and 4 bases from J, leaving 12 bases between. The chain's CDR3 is CASRRERATGELFF. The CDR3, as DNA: TGTGCCAGTAGGAGAGAGCGGGCCACCGGGGAGCTGTTTTTT.

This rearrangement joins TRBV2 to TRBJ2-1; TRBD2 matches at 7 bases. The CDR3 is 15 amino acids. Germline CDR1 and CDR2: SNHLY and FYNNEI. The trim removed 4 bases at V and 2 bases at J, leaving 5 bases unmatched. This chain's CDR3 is CASSVRGTTYNEQFF. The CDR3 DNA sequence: TGTGCCAGCAGTGTGCGTGGGACTACCTACAATGAGCAGTTCTTC.

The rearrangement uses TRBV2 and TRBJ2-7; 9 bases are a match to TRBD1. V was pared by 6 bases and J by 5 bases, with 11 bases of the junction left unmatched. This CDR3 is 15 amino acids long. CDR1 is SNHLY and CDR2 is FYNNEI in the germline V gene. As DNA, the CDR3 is TGTGCCAGCAGATTTGGCTGGACAGGGGTCAACGAGCAGTACTTC. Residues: CASRFGWTGVNEQYF.

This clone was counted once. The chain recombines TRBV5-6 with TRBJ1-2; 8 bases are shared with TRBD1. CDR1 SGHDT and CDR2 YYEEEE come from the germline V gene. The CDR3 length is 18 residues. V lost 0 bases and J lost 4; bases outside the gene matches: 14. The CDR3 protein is CASSLDVGQGGQGYGYTF. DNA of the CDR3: TGTGCCAGCAGCTTGGATGTCGGACAGGGTGGGCAAGGCTATGGCTACACCTTC.

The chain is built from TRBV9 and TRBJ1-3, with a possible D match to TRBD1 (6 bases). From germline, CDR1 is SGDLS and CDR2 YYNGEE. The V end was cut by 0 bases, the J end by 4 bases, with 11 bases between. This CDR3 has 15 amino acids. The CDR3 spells CASSVVGGPGNTIYF. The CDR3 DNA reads TGTGCCAGCAGCGTAGTGGGGGGGCCGGGAAACACCATATATTTT.

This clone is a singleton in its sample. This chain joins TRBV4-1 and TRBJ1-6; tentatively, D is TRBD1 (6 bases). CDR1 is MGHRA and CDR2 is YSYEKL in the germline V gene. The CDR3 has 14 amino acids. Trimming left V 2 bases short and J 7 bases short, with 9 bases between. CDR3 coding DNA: TGCGCCAGCAGCCAATTCACAGGGAATTCACCCCTCCACTTT. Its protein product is CASSQFTGNSPLHF.

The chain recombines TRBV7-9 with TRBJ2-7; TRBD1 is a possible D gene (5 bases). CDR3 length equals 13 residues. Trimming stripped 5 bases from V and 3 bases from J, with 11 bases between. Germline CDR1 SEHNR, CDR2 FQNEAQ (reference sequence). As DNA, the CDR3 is TGTGCCAGCAGCCCCAGGGAAAACTACGAGCAGTACTTC. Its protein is CASSPRENYEQYF.

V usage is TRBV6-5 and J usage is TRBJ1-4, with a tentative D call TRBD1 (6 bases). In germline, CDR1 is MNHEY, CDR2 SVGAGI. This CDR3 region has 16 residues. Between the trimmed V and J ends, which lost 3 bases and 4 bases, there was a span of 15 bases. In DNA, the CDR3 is TGTGCCAGCAGTTATGATTGGGGGCAGGGTAATGAAAAACTGTTTTTT. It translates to CASSYDWGQGNEKLFF.

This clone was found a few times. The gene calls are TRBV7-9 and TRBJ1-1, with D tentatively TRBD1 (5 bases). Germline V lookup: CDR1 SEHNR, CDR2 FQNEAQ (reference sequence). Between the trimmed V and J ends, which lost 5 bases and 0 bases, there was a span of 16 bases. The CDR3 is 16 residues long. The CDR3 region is CASSQPPGTVNTEAFF. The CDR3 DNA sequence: TGTGCCAGCAGCCAACCCCCCGGGACGGTGAACACTGAAGCTTTCTTT.

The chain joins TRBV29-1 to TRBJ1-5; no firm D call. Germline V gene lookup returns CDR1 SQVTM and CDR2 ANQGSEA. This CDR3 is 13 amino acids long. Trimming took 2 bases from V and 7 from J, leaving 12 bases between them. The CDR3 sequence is CSVESVLGQPQHF. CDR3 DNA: TGCAGCGTTGAAAGTGTACTCGGCCAGCCCCAGCATTTT.

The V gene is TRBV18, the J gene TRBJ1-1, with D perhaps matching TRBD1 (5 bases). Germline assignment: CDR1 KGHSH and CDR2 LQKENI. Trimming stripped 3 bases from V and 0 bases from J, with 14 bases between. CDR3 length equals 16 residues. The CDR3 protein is CASSPRTRALNTEAFF. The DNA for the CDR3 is TGTGCCAGCTCACCCCGTACCAGGGCCCTGAACACTGAAGCTTTCTTT.